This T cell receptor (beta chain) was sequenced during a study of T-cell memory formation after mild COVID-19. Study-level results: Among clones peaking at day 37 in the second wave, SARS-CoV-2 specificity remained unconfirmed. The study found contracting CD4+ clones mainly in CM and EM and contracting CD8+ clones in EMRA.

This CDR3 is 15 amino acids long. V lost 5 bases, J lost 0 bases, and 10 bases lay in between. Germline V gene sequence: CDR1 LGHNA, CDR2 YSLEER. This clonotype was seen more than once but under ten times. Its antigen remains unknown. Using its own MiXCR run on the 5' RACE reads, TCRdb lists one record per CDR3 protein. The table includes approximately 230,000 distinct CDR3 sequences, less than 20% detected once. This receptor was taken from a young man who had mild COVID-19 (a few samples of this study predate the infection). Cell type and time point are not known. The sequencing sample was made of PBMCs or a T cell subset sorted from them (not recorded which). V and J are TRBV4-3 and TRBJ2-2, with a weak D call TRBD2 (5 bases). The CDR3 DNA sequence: TGCGCCAGCAGCAAGGGAGATACGAACACCGGGGAGCTGTTTTTT. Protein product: CASSKGDTNTGELFF.